This entry features one T cell receptor (beta chain) sequence. MiXCR was run by TCRdb on the 5' RACE reads, yielding one entry per CDR3 protein. The sample carries 1.5 million to 2 million distinct CDR3 sequences, around 29% recorded once. The CDR3 is 15 amino acids. Germline CDR1 DFQATT, CDR2 SNEGSKA (reference sequence). Trimming stripped 2 bases from V and 0 bases from J, with 10 bases between. This specimen comes from a study of identical twins. Healthy Caucasians, and only they, were the donors. This sequence joins TRBV20-1 and TRBJ1-4; no definite D call. This sequence was found in a newborn girl in good health. Sequencing was carried out using cord blood. The DNA of the CDR3 is TGCAGTGCTAGATCCAGACCAGCAACTAATGAAAAACTGTTTTTT. The encoded protein is CSARSRPATNEKLFF.